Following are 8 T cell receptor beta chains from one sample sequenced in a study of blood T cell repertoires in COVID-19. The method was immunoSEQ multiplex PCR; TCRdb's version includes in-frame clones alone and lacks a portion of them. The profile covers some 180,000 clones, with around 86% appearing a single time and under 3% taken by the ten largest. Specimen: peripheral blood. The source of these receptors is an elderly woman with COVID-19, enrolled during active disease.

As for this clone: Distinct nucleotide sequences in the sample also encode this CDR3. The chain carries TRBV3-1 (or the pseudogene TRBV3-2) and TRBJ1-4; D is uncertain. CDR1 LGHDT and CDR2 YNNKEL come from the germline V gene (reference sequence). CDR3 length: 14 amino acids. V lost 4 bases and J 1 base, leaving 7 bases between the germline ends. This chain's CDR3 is CASSLRGTNEKLFF. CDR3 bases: TGTGCCAGCAGCCTCCGGGGAACTAATGAAAAACTGTTTTTT.

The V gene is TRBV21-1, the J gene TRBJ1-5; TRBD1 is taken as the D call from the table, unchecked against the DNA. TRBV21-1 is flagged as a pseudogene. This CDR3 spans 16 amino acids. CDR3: CASHRGPTTTNQPQHF. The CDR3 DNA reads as TGTGCCAGCCACAGGGGGCCAACGACTACCAATCAGCCCCAGCATTTT.

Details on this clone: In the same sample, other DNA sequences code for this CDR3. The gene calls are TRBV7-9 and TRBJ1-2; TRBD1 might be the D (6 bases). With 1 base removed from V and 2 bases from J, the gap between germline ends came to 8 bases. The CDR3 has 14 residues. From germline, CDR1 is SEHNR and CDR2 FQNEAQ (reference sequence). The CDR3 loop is CASSLGGGNYGYTF. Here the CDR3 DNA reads TGTGCCAGCAGCTTAGGCGGGGGCAACTATGGCTACACCTTC.

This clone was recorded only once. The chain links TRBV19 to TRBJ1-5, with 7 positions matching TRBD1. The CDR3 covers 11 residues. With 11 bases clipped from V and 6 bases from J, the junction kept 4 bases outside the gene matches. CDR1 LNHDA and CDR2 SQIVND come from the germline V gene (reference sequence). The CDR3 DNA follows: TGTGCCGCAGGGGGGTTTCAGCCCCAGCATTTT. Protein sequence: CAAGGFQPQHF.

CDR3 in DNA: TGTGCCACCAGCAGAGACGGGACTAGCGGACGGCAGTTCTTC. Protein product: CATSRDGTSGRQFF. The chain carries TRBV15 and TRBJ2-1; 11 bases match TRBD2. The V gene end was trimmed by 0 bases and the J gene end by 12 bases; junction bases not matched to a gene: 4. Germline V CDR1 and CDR2: LNHNV, YYDKDF (reference sequence). CDR3 length equals 14 residues.

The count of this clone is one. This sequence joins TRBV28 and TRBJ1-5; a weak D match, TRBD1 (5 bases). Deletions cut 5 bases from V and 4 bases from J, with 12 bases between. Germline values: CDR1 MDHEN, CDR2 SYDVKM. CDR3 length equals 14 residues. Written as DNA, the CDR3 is TGTGCCAGCAGTCCAGTCGGGGGGAATCAGCCCCAGCATTTT. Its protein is CASSPVGGNQPQHF.

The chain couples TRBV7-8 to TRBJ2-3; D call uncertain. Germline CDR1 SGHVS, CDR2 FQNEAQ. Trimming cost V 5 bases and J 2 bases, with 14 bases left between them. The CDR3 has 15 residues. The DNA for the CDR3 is TGTGCCAGCAGCCCCTCGAGAGGCAACACAGATACGCAGTATTTT. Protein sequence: CASSPSRGNTDTQYF.

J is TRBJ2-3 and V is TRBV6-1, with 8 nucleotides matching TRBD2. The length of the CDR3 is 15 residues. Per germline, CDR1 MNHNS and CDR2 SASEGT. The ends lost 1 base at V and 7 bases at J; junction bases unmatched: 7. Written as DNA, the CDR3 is TGTGCCAGCAGTGAAGAAGTGGTAGCGGGGTATACGCAGTATTTT. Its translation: CASSEEVVAGYTQYF.